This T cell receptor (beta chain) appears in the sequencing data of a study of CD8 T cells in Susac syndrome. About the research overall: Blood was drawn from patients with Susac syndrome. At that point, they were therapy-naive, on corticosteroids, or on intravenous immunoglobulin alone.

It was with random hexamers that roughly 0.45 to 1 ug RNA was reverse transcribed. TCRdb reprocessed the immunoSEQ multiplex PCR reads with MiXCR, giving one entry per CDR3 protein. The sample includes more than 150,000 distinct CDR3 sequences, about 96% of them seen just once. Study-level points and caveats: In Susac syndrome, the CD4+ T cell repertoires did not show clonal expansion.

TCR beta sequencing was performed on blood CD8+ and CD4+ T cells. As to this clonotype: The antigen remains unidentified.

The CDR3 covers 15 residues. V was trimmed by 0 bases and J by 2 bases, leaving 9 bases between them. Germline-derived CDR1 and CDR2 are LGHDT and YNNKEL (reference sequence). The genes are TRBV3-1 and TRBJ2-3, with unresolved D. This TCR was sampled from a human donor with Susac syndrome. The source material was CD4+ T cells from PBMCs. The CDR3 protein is CASSQEVVHTDTQYF. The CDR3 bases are TGTGCCAGCAGCCAAGAAGTGGTCCACACAGATACGCAGTATTTT.